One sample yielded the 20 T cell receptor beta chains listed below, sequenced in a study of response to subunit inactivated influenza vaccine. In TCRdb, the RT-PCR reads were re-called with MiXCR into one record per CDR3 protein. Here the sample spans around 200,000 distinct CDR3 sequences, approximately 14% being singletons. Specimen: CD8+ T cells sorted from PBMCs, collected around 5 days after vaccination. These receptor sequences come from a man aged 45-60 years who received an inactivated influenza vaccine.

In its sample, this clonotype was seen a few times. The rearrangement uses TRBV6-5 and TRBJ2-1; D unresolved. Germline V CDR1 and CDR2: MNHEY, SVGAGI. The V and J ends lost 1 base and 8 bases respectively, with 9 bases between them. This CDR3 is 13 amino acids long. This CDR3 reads CASSYFRSDEQFF. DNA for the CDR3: TGTGCCAGCAGTTACTTCAGGAGCGATGAGCAGTTCTTC.

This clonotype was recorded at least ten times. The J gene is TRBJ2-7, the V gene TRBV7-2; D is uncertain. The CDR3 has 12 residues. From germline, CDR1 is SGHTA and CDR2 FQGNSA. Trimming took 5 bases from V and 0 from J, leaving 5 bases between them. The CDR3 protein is CASSHNSYEQYF. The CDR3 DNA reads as TGTGCCAGCAGCCACAACTCCTACGAGCAGTACTTC.

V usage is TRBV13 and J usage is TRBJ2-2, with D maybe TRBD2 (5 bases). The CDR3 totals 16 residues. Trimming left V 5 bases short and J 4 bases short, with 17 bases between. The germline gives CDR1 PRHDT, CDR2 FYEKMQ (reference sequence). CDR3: CASSPKVGSGTGELFF. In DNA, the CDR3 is TGTGCCAGCAGCCCCAAGGTTGGGAGCGGCACCGGGGAGCTGTTTTTT.

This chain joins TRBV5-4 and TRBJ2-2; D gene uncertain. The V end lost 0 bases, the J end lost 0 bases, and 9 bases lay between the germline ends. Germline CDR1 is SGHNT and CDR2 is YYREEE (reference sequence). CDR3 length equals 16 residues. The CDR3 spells CASSLDWVPNTGELFF. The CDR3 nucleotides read TGTGCCAGCAGCTTGGACTGGGTTCCGAACACCGGGGAGCTGTTTTTT.

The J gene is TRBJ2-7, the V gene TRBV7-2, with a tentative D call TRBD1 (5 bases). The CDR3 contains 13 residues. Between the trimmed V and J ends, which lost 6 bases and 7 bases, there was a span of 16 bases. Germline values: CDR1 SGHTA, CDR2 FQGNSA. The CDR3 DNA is TGTGCCAGCAGTGACAACAGGTGGAGAGAGCAGTACTTC. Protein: CASSDNRWREQYF.

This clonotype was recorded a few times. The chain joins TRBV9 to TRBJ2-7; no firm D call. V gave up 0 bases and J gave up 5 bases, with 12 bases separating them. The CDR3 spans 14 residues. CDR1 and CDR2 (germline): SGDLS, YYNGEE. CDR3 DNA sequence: TGTGCCAGCAGCGTAGGGGTCCCTGGTGACGAGCAGTACTTC. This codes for CASSVGVPGDEQYF.

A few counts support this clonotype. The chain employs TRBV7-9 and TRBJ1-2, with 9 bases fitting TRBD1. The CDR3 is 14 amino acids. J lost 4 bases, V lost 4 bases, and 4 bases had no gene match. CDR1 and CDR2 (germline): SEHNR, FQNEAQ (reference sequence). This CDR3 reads CASSSTGGSYGYTF. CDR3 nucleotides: TGTGCCAGCAGCTCCACAGGGGGCTCCTATGGCTACACCTTC.

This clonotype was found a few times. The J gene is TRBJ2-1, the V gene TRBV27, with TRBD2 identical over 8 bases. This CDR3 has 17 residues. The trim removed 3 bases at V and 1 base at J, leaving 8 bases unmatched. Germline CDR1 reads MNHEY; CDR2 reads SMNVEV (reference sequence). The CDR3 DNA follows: TGTGCCAGCAGTTTCAGTCTAGCGGGTAGTTCCTACAATGAGCAGTTCTTC. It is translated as CASSFSLAGSSYNEQFF.

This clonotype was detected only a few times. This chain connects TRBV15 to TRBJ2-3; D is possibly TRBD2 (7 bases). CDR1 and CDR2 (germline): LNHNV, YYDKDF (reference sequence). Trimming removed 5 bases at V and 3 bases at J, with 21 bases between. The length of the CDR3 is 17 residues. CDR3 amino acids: CATSFPLGGRGTDTQYF. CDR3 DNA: TGTGCCACCAGCTTCCCACTCGGGGGGCGCGGTACAGATACGCAGTATTTT.

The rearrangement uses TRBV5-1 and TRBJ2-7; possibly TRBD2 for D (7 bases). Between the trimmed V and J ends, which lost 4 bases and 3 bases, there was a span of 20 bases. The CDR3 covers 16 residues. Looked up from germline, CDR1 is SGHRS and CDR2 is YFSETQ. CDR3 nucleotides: TGCGCCAGCAGCCTGACGGGGGCGGGAGTGGTCTACGAGCAGTACTTC. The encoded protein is CASSLTGAGVVYEQYF.

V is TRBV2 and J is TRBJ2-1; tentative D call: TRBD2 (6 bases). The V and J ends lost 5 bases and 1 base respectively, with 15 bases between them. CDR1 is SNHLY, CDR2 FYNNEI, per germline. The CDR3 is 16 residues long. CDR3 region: CASSTSSVESYNEQFF. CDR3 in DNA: TGTGCCAGCAGTACTTCTAGCGTAGAATCCTACAATGAGCAGTTCTTC.

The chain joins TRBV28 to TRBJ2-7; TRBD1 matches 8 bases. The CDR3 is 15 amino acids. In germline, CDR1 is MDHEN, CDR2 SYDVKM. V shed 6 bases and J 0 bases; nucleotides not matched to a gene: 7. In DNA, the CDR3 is TGTGCCAGCAGGCCCGTCGGGACAGGCTCCTACGAGCAGTACTTC. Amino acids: CASRPVGTGSYEQYF.

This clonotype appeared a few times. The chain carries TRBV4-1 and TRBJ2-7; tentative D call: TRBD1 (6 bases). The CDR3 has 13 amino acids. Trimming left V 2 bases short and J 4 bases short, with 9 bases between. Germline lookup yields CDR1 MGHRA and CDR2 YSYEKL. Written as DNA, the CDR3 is TGCGCCAGCAGCCAAAAGACAGGTTACGAGCAGTACTTC. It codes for CASSQKTGYEQYF.

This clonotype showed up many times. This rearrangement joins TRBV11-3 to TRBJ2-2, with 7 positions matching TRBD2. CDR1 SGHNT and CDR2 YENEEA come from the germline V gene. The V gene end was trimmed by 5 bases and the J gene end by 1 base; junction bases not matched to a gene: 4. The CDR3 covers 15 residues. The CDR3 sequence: CASSPRGENTGELFF. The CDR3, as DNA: TGTGCCAGCAGCCCACGGGGGGAGAACACCGGGGAGCTGTTTTTT. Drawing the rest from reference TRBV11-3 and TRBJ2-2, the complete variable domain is EAGVVQSPRYKIIEKKQPVAFWCNPISGHNTLYWYLQNLGQGPELLIRYENEEAVDDSQLPKDRFSAERLKGVDSTLKIQPAELGDSAVYLCASSPRGENTGELFFGEGSRLTVL.

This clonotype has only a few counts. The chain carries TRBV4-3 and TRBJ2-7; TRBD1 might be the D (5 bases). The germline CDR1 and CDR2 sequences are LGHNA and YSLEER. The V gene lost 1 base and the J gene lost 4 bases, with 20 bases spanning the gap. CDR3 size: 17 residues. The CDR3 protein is CASSQGTLHGELYEQYF. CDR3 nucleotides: TGCGCCAGCAGCCAAGGGACATTACACGGCGAACTTTACGAGCAGTACTTC.

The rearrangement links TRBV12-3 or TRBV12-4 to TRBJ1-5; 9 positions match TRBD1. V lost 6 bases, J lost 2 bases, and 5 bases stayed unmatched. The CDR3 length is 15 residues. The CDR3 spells CASSQDRGGNQPQHF. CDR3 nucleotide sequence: TGTGCCAGCAGCCAGGACAGGGGAGGCAATCAGCCCCAGCATTTT.

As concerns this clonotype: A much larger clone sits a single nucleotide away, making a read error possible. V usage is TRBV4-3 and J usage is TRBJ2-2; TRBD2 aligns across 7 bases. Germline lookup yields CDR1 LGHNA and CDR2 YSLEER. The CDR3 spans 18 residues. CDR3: CASSPTGLAEYHTGELLF. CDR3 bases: TGCGCCAGCAGCCCTACGGGGCTAGCGGAATATCATACCGGGGAGCTGCTTTTT.

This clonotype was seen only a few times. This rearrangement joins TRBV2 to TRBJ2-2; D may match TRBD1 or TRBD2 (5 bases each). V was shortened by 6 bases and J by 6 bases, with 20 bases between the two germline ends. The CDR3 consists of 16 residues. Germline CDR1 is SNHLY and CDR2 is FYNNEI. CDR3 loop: CASRTMTGDGSGELFF. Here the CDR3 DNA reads TGTGCCAGCAGGACTATGACCGGGGACGGTTCCGGGGAGCTGTTTTTT.

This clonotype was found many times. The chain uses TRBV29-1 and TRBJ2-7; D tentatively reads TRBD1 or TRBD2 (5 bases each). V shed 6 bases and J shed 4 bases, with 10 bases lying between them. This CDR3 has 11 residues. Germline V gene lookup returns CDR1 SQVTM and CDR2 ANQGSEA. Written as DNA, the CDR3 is TGCAGCGTCCGGGACCCTTACGAGCAGTACTTC. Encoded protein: CSVRDPYEQYF.

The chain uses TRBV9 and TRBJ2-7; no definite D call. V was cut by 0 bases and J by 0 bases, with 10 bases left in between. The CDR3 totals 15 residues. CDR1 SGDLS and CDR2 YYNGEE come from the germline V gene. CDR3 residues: CASSVGGGNSYEQYF. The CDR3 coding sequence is TGTGCCAGCAGCGTAGGAGGTGGTAACTCCTACGAGCAGTACTTC. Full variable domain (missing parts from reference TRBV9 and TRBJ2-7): DSGVTQTPKHLITATGQRVTLRCSPRSGDLSVYWYQQSLDQGLQFLIQYYNGEERAKGNILERFSAQQFPDLHSELNLSSLELGDSALYFCASSVGGGNSYEQYFGPGTRLTVT.